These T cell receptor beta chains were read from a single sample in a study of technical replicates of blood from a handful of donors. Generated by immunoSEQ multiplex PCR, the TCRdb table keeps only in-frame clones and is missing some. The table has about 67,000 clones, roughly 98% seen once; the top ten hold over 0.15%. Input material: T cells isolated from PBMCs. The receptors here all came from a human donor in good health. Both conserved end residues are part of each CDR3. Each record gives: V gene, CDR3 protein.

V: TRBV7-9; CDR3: CASSRPTGQEETQYF
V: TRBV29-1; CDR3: CSVEGGNEQFF
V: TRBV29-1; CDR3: CSVEGLAGGPYNEQFF
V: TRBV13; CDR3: CASSAGQGTNEQFF
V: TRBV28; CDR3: CASSTQVMSSYEQYF
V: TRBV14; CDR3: CASSLTGAPSTDTQYF
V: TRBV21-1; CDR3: CASSNLSGECFTGELFF
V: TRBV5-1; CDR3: CASSLVRGGAYNEQFF
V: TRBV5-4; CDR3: CASSSRDTLNEQFF
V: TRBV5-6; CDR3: CASSLLEGGGYGYTF
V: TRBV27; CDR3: CASSLTGAMQPQHF
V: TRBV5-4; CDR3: CASSKDRGGNQPQHF
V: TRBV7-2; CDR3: CASSWAGGGNTIYF
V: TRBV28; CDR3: CASSLSDEQFF
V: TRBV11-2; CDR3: CASSFSRGQTGELFF
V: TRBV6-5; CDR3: CASSTTGINSPLHF
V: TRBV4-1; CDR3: CASSQKGQSYGYTF
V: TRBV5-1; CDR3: CASSLAGRGSTDTQYF
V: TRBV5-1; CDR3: CASSFNRDREAFF
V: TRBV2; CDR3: CASSVKLDSPLHF
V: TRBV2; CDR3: CASTGLAGGNNIYEQYF
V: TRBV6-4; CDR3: CASRREYSGNEQFF
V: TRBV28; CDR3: CASSPGQVVGEQYF
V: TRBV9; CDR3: CASTPSAGELFF
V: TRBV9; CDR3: CASSEGLAGGYEQYF
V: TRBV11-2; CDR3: CASSGTLAGDYNEQFF
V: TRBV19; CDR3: CASSAQGAGPAIPRYNEQFF
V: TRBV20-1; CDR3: CSAVRVGEQFF
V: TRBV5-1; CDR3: CASSSQIAGGSTDTQYF
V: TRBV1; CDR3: CTQSDGGPFGTQYF
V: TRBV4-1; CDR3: CASSLPWAKFGETQYF
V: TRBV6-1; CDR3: CASRQGERYTEAFF
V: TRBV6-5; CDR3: CASGTGTMGYEQYF
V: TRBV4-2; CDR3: CASSQDPGQTNTEAFF
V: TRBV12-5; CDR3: CASGDGLAGVPGELFF
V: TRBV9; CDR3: CASSTQGTSGQETQYF